This T cell receptor (beta chain) was observed in a study of T cell clones after liver transplantation (dated by TCRdb to between 2017 and 2020). As for the study more broadly: The samples were obtained from ITN030ST, a randomized trial that attempted immunosuppression withdrawal within 2 years after liver transplantation. Donor-reactive T cell clones were identified using TCRbeta sequencing after a pre-transplant mixed lymphocyte reaction and were then followed in post-transplant blood. Third party-reactive TCRbeta sequences from pre-transplant MLRs were also identified as an antigen-independent comparator for donor-reactive sequences. Of the eight recipients, a few were HCV-positive, while the remaining recipients had been transplanted for non-autoimmune, non-viral indications. The subjects received no induction therapy and were kept on standard immunosuppression until randomization at 12-24 months post-transplant. To count as tolerant, a recipient had to stay completely off immunosuppression for at least one year without liver enzymes climbing beyond twice the upper limit of normal. Blood samples were collected pre-transplant, then pre-randomization ahead of withdrawal, and finally post-randomization once withdrawal had either been completed or failed. The studied cohort comprised 8 liver transplant recipients, 3 classified as tolerant and 5 as non-tolerant. Beyond this particular receptor, the publication reports: The conclusions were considered preliminary, being limited by small, heterogeneous patient numbers and non-standardized post-transplant time points. Donor-reactive sequences declined more than third party-reactive ones, suggesting partial antigen-specific deletion unrelated to withdrawal success. A significant post-transplant decrease in circulating donor-reactive CD4 TCRbeta sequences was observed in most of the 8 subjects, irrespective of tolerance or HCV status. When repertoire turnover was accounted for, significantly reduced detection of donor-reactive sequences was found in 7 of 8 subjects for CD4 and in 8 of 8 subjects for CD8. Since no allograft tissue specimens were available, donor-reactive T cells may have migrated into the graft instead of being deleted. Low numbers of available donor cells limited the measurable donor-reactive repertoire in a couple of subjects.

Unstimulated PBMCs, after thawing, were stained for CD3, CD4 and CD8 and then FACS-sorted into CD3+CD4+ and CD3+CD8+ populations. Randomization to immunosuppression withdrawal applied to every one of the 8 studied subjects. The Qiagen DNeasy Blood and Tissue Kit was used to isolate genomic DNA. Frozen genomic DNA underwent high-throughput TCRbeta CDR3 sequencing by immunoSEQ, including PCR amplification, mapping, bias correction and internal controls. Concerning the study's data processing: Only productive rearrangements were retained, and each unique TCRbeta sequence was defined by its CDR3 nucleotide sequence together with its V and J gene. For classification of a sequence as donor-reactive, at least 5-fold expansion in CFSE-low cells relative to unstimulated pre-transplant cells and a frequency of at least 0.01% were required. Minimum frequency thresholds were set for each subject based on the unstimulated sample with the lowest template count, ensuring at least 90% detection power. Jensen-Shannon divergence between the top 1000 TCRbeta sequences after and before transplant was used to measure repertoire turnover. Two-sided Fisher's exact tests were used to test for changes in how often donor-reactive sequences were detected. Entries here come from immuneACCESS through TCRdb and include only in-frame sequences with V and J called. Some clones fail to appear in such tables; in the studies checked, an unresolved V gene covers under half of the shortfall, and the cause of the remainder is unknown. V and J calls plus clone size are reproduced from that table; the DNA served to infer D and trimming. The sample has roughly 60,000 clones on record, approximately 70% of them singletons. About 2.6% of the sample is in the top ten clones.

Worth noting for this clone: Its antigen is unknown. No much larger clonotype is one base removed from it; base qualities were not supplied.

This TCR came from a human patient who received a liver transplant. After transplantation, some T cells may belong to the graft donor instead of the recipient. The starting material was CD4+ T cells from blood, obtained at the approximately 16-month timepoint.

The CDR3 here reads CASSRNRGNQPQHF. The nucleotide sequence is TGTGCCAGCAGCCGCAACAGGGGCAATCAGCCCCAGCATTTT. The chain uses TRBV6-5 and TRBJ1-5; the D segment could be TRBD1, given 6 matching bases. Between the V and J ends, shortened by 6 bases and 2 bases respectively, the junction contains 11 bases. The CDR3 covers 14 residues, taking in both the cysteine and the phenylalanine. Only CDR3 DNA is held: 42 bases, read in frame from base 1. The germline V gene encodes CDR1 MNHEY and CDR2 SVGAGI.